This T cell receptor beta chain was sequenced for a study of T cells in tuberculosis. The overall study: Sequenced TCRs come from CD1B-GMM tetramer-binding T cells. In South Africa, adults with active tuberculosis were compared with IGRA-negative and latently infected IGRA-positive adolescents.

Findings and limits, study-wide: GMM-specific TCRs were nearer to active tuberculosis alpha repertoires, suggesting expansion.

Germline CDR1 is SGHRS and CDR2 is YFSETQ. With 3 bases removed from V and 7 bases from J, the gap between germline ends came to 13 bases. CDR3 size: 13 residues. As for this clone: Its antigen is unidentified.

Unsorted cryopreserved PBMC were sequenced, averaging around 100,000 T cells per clinical donor. Assay used: immunoSEQ multiplex PCR; TCRdb lists only in-frame clones, some missing. Of around 33,000 clones in the sample, around 92% were seen once. The sequenced sample was PBMCs. This sequence originates from a donor aged 5 to 30 with latent tuberculosis or without tuberculosis infection. Some clones in this sample may be carry-over from other donors' samples. V gene TRBV5-1 combines with J gene TRBJ1-2, with D possibly TRBD1 on 6 matching bases. CDR3 residues: CASSSGQRPGYTF. Written as DNA, the CDR3 is TGCGCCAGCAGCTCTGGACAGAGGCCTGGCTACACCTTC.